This TCR beta chain was recovered during a study of T-cell reconstitution after alpha-beta-depleted transplantation in children. The V gene's germline CDR1 is SQVTM and CDR2 ANQGSEA. V was trimmed by 5 bases and J by 3 bases, leaving 14 bases between them. This CDR3 is 14 amino acids long. Construction of the TCRbeta library involved unique molecular identifiers. One entry per CDR3 protein, called by TCRdb with MiXCR from the PCR reads. The sample has hundreds of thousands of distinct CDR3 sequences, roughly a quarter seen once; the top ten hold about 5%. This clonotype has only a few counts. This receptor was identified in a female patient under 10 years old who had a stem cell transplant for congenital amegakaryocytic thrombocytopenia, so the T cells may come from the graft donor. This material consisted of PBMCs, mostly from graft donor cells, taken 360 days after TCRalphabeta/CD19-depleted stem cell transplant. The chain combines TRBV29-1 with TRBJ2-1; D may be TRBD1 (6 bases). CDR3 coding DNA: TGCAGCGTTCCAGGACAGCTTAACTACAATGAGCAGTTCTTC. Its translation: CSVPGQLNYNEQFF.